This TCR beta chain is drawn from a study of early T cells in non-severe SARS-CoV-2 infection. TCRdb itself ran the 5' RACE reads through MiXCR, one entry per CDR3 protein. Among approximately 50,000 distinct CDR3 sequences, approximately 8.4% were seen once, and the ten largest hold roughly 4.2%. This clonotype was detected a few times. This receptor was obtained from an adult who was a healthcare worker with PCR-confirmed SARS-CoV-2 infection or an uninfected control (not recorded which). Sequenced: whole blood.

For the CDR3, the DNA is TGTGCCACCAGCAGAGACCCTGCAGAAGCTTTCTTT. Protein: CATSRDPAEAFF. The gene calls are TRBV15 and TRBJ1-1, with D unclear. The CDR3 runs 12 residues. Deletions cut 0 bases from V and 8 bases from J, with 7 bases between. CDR1 is LNHNV, CDR2 YYDKDF, per germline (reference sequence).